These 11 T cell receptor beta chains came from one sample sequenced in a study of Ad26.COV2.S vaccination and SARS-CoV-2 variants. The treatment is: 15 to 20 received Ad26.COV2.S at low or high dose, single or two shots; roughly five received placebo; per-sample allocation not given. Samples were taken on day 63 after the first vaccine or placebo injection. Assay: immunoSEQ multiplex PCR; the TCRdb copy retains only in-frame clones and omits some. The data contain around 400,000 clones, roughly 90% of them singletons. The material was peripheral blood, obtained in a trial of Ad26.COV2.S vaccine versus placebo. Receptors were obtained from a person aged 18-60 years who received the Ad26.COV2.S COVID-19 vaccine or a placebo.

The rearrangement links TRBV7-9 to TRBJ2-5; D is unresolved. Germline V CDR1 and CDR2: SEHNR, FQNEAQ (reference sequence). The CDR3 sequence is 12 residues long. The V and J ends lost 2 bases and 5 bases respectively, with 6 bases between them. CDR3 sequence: CASSLYPETQYF. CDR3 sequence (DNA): TGTGCCAGCAGCTTATATCCGGAGACCCAGTACTTC.

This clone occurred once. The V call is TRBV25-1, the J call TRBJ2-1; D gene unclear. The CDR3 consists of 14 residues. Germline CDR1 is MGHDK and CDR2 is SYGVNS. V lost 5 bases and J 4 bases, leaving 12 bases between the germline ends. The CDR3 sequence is CASSFKSTYNEQFF. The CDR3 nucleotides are TGTGCCAGCAGTTTTAAGAGCACTTACAATGAGCAGTTCTTC.

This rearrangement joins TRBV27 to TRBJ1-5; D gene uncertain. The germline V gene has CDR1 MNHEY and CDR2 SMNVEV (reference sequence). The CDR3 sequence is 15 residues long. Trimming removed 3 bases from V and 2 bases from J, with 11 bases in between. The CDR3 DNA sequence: TGTGCCAGCAGTTTCGAGGGTCGGGGCAATCAGCCCCAGCATTTT. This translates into CASSFEGRGNQPQHF.

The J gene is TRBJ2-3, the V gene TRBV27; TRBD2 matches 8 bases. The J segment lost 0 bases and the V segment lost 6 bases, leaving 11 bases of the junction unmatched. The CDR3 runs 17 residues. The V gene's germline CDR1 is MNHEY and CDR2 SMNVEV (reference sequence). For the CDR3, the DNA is TGTGCCAGCAGCCTAGTCCGTAGCGGGACTAGCACAGATACGCAGTATTTT. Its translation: CASSLVRSGTSTDTQYF.

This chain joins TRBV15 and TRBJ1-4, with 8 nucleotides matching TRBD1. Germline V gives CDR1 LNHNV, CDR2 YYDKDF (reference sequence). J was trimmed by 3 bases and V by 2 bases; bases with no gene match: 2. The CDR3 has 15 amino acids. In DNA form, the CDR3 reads TGTGCCACCAGCAGACAGGGGGCAGCTAATGAAAAACTGTTTTTT. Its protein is CATSRQGAANEKLFF.

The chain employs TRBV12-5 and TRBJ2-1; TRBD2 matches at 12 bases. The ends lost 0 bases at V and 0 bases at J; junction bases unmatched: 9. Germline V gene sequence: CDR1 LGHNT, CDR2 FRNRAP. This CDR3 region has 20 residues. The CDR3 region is CASGLVRGLAGGDSYNEQFF. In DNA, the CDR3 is TGTGCTAGTGGTTTGGTACGGGGGCTAGCGGGAGGGGACTCCTACAATGAGCAGTTCTTC.

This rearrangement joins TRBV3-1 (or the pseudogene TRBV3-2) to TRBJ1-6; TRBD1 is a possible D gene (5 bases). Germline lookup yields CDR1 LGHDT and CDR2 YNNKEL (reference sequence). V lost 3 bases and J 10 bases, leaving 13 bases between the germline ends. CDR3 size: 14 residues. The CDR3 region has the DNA TGTGCCAGCAGCCAGGGGCGTCCGAGCTCACCCCTCCACTTT. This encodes CASSQGRPSSPLHF.

The CDR3 DNA reads as TGCGCCAGCAGCTTGGGCGGGAGCGAAGAGACCCAGTACTTC. This gives the protein CASSLGGSEETQYF. The genes are TRBV5-1 and TRBJ2-5; 7 bases line up with TRBD2. The CDR3 runs 14 residues. Looked up from germline, CDR1 is SGHRS and CDR2 is YFSETQ. V shed 0 bases, J shed 3 bases, and the junction held 2 bases outside the gene matches.

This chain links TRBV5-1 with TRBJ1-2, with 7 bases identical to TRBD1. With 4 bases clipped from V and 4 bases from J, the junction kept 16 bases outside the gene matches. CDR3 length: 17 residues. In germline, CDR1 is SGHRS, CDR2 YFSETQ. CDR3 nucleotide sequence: TGCGCCAGCAGCCCGATTCCGATAACACAGGGGATCTATGGCTACACCTTC. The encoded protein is CASSPIPITQGIYGYTF.

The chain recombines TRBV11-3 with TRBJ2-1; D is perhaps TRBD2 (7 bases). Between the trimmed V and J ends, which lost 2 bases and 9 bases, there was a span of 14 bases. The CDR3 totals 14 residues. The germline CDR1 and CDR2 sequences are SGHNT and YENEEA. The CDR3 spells CASSLHGGGREQFF. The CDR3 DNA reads TGTGCCAGCAGCTTACACGGCGGGGGCCGTGAGCAGTTCTTC.

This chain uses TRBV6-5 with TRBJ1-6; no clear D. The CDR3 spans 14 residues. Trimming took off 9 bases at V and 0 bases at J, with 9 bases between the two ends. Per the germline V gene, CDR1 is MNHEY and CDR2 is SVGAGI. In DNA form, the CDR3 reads TGTGCCAGTAAAAAGAGCTCCTATAATTCACCCCTCCACTTT. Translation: CASKKSSYNSPLHF.